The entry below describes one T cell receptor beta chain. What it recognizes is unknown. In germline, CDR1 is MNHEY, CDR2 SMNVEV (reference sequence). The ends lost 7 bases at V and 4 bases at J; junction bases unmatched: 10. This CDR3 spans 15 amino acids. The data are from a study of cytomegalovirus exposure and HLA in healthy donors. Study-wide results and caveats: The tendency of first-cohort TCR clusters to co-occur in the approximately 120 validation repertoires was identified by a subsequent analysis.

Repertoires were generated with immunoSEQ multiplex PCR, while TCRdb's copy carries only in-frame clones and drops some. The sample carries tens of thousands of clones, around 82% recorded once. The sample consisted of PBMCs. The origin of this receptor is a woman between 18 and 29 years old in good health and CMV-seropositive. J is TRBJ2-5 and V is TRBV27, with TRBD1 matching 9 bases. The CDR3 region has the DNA TGTGCCAGCACCCTATTCGGGACAGGGACAGAGACCCAGTACTTC. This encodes CASTLFGTGTETQYF.